What follows are 27 T cell receptor beta chains derived from one specimen sequenced in a study of T cells expressing NK-cell markers. For each CDR3 protein, TCRdb gives one entry from its re-call of the 5' RACE reads, without DNA. The listing records 400,000 or so distinct CDR3 sequences. The sequenced sample was blood T cells: a sorted CD56 or NKG2C T cell subset, CD4+ or CD8+ T cells, or bulk PBMC T cells (not recorded which). These receptors were collected from a woman in her fifties or sixties in good health.

The chain employs TRBV29-1 and TRBJ2-5; as DNA is missing, the TRBD2 call by TCRdb cannot be tested. The germline CDR1 and CDR2 sequences are SQVTM and ANQGSEA. The CDR3 has 13 amino acids. The CDR3 loop is CSVLPGDGETQYF.

This chain joins TRBV6-5 and TRBJ1-4. Germline CDR1 reads MNHEY; CDR2 reads SVGAGI. CDR3 length: 13 amino acids. CDR3 residues: CASSMGFDEKLFF.

The chain uses TRBV18 and TRBJ2-3; TCRdb returns TRBD2, unconfirmable since there is no DNA. This CDR3 is built from 16 residues. The V gene's germline CDR1 is KGHSH and CDR2 LQKENI. This chain's CDR3 is CASSPTSGPVTDTQYF.

This chain uses TRBV5-1 with TRBJ2-1; without DNA, the TCRdb call of TRBD2 cannot be checked. This CDR3 has 16 residues. Germline V gene sequence: CDR1 SGHRS, CDR2 YFSETQ. Here the CDR3 reads CASSLGSSGRLNEQFF.

V usage is TRBV27 and J usage is TRBJ1-2; TCRdb lists TRBD1, though no DNA is available to test this call. The CDR3 runs to 14 residues. Germline-derived CDR1 and CDR2 are MNHEY and SMNVEV (reference sequence). CDR3 residues: CASSSGWTVYGYTF.

The genes are TRBV5-5 and TRBJ1-2; checking the TCRdb D call of TRBD1 is not possible without DNA. This CDR3 region has 14 residues. Germline V gene lookup returns CDR1 SGHKS and CDR2 YYEKEE (reference sequence). The CDR3 is CASSGGQGGYGYTF.

The chain joins TRBV28 to TRBJ1-2. Germline CDR1 is MDHEN and CDR2 is SYDVKM. This CDR3 is 11 amino acids long. This chain's CDR3 is CASRVATSYTF.

This chain links TRBV5-1 with TRBJ2-7; TCRdb's D gene call, TRBD2, goes unchecked for lack of DNA. This CDR3 spans 14 amino acids. The germline gives CDR1 SGHRS, CDR2 YFSETQ. The chain's CDR3 is CASSLGQRNYEQYF.

This chain uses TRBV12-3 or TRBV12-4 with TRBJ1-1; the TRBD1 assignment by TCRdb is unverifiable without DNA. The CDR3 contains 16 residues. The CDR3: CASSPPGRGVNTEAFF.

The chain is built from TRBV24-1 and TRBJ1-1; checking the TCRdb D call of TRBD1 is not possible without DNA. The CDR3 spans 12 residues. Germline CDR1 reads KGHDR; CDR2 reads SFDVKD. CDR3 residues: CATSDPGHEAFF.

The chain uses TRBV27 and TRBJ1-6; TCRdb selects TRBD1, and the lack of DNA leaves this call unchecked. Germline lookup yields CDR1 MNHEY and CDR2 SMNVEV (reference sequence). The CDR3 contains 16 residues. CDR3 protein: CASSFSQGRPNSPLHF.

This chain's CDR3 is CASSKEGPGSPGANVLTF. This sequence joins TRBV12-3 or TRBV12-4 and TRBJ2-6; TCRdb outputs TRBD2, but without DNA this stays unchecked. This CDR3 has 18 residues.

The J gene is TRBJ2-6, the V gene TRBV7-3; TCRdb outputs TRBD1, but without DNA this stays unchecked. Per germline, CDR1 SGHTA and CDR2 FQGTGA. The CDR3 is 15 residues long. The CDR3 loop is CASSPNPDREIVLTF.

The chain has TRBV9 and TRBJ2-1; TCRdb gives TRBD2 as the D gene, but with no DNA this cannot be confirmed. The CDR3 sequence is 15 residues long. Germline values: CDR1 SGDLS, CDR2 YYNGEE. The CDR3 sequence is CASSVAGTSSVEQFF.

The chain carries TRBV27 and TRBJ2-1; TCRdb's D call of TRBD2 is untestable without DNA. The germline V gene encodes CDR1 MNHEY and CDR2 SMNVEV (reference sequence). The CDR3 length is 17 residues. This CDR3 is CASSAGLAGTFSNEQFF.

V and J are TRBV30 and TRBJ1-2. The CDR3 is made up of 14 amino acids. Looked up from germline, CDR1 is GTSNPN and CDR2 is SVGIG (reference sequence). This CDR3 is CAWKTTNKNYGYTF.

The V gene is TRBV6-1, the J gene TRBJ1-6; without DNA, the TCRdb call of TRBD1 cannot be checked. CDR1 and CDR2 (germline): MNHNS, SASEGT. This CDR3 spans 18 amino acids. This CDR3 is CASSEAGQAGSYNSPLHF.

The V gene is TRBV20-1, the J gene TRBJ2-3; TCRdb's D call of TRBD1 is untestable without DNA. This CDR3 contains 13 residues. CDR1 DFQATT and CDR2 SNEGSKA come from the germline V gene (reference sequence). CDR3 residues: CSARDGGSDTQYF.

The chain is built from TRBV7-8 and TRBJ1-2; TCRdb proposes TRBD1, but this gene call is untestable without DNA. The V gene's germline CDR1 is SGHVS and CDR2 FQNEAQ. This CDR3 region has 12 residues. The CDR3: CASSSQTEGYTF. Based on the CDR3 plus reference TRBV7-8 and TRBJ1-2, the full variable domain is GAGVSQSPRYKVAKRGQDVALRCDPISGHVSLFWYQQALGQGPEFLTYFQNEAQLDKSGLPSDRFFAERPEGSVSTLKIQRTQQEDSAVYLCASSSQTEGYTFGSGTRLTVV.

The rearrangement links TRBV10-3 to TRBJ2-6. This CDR3 comprises 13 residues. Germline V gene data show CDR1 as ENHRY and CDR2 as SYGVKD. CDR3 sequence reads: CAISGLGANVLTF.

This rearrangement joins TRBV20-1 to TRBJ2-3; TCRdb proposes TRBD2, but this gene call is untestable without DNA. CDR1 is DFQATT, CDR2 SNEGSKA, per germline (reference sequence). This CDR3 spans 15 amino acids. This CDR3 reads CSARWPRTSTDTQYF.

The chain combines TRBV29-1 with TRBJ2-3; TCRdb's D call, TRBD2, is unchecked because there is no DNA. There are 16 residues in the CDR3. Per the germline V gene, CDR1 is SQVTM and CDR2 is ANQGSEA. CDR3 region: CSVYTSGGRGTDTQYF.

The chain employs TRBV7-2 and TRBJ2-7; TCRdb designates TRBD2, a call that cannot be tested without DNA. Germline V gives CDR1 SGHTA, CDR2 FQGNSA. The CDR3 is 14 amino acids. The CDR3 reads CASSLGAGSYEQYF.

The V call is TRBV7-8, the J call TRBJ2-2; TCRdb calls TRBD2, which cannot be checked without DNA. Germline CDR1 is SGHVS and CDR2 is FQNEAQ. The CDR3 totals 18 residues. CDR3 amino acids: CASSLGAMTSVLTGELFF.

This chain uses TRBV24-1 with TRBJ2-1; no DNA is available, so the TRBD2 call from TCRdb remains unchecked. The CDR3 totals 16 residues. From germline, CDR1 is KGHDR and CDR2 SFDVKD. CDR3 protein: CATSGGTSGRHVEQFF.

J is TRBJ2-7 and V is TRBV20-1; TCRdb gives TRBD1 as the D gene, but with no DNA this cannot be confirmed. This CDR3 comprises 15 residues. The germline CDR1 and CDR2 sequences are DFQATT and SNEGSKA (reference sequence). CDR3 residues: CSARWIRGPLYEQYF.

V gene TRBV7-3 combines with J gene TRBJ2-3; the D call from TCRdb, TRBD1, cannot be confirmed without DNA. The CDR3 runs 13 residues. Germline assignment: CDR1 SGHTA and CDR2 FQGTGA. The CDR3 sequence: CASRGAGTDTQYF. The variable domain in full, completed from reference TRBV7-3 and TRBJ2-3, reads GAGVSQTPSNKVTEKGKYVELRCDPISGHTALYWYRQSLGQGPEFLIYFQGTGAADDSGLPNDRFFAVRPEGSVSTLKIQRTERGDSAVYLCASRGAGTDTQYFGPGTRLTVL.